What follows are 4 T cell receptor beta chains derived from one specimen sequenced in a study of low-dose radiotherapy and immunotherapy resistance in tumors (dated 2022 in TCRdb). Superscript III and a set of TRAV- and TRBV-specific primers were used to synthesize first-strand cDNA, so that both TCRalpha and TCRbeta chains were covered. TCRs were amplified with Phusion for about 22 PCR cycles using a constant-region primer together with the adapter attached to the V primers. Using fastp trimming at Q25 and MiXCR clonotype assembly, TCRdb reanalyzed the public sequencing data and kept in-frame beta chains. Here each entry gathers all rows of one CDR3 protein and keeps the most common genes and DNA. A total of 6,600 or so distinct CDR3 sequences appear in this sample, roughly 80% of them only once. Together, the top ten hold over 4.5% of the sample. The receptors were sampled from a human donor with advanced metastatic prostate, ovarian, gallbladder or colorectal cancer (not recorded which). This table probably holds off-target reads from a library built for another chain.

This chain joins TRBV12-5 and TRBJ2-1; perhaps TRBD1 as D (6 bases). The CDR3 loop spans 13 amino acids. Germline-derived CDR1 and CDR2 are LGHNT and FRNRAP. With 9 bases removed from V and 2 bases from J, the gap between germline ends came to 11 bases. CDR3 sequence reads: CASRGGAYNEQFF. The DNA of the CDR3 is TGTGCTAGCCGAGGGGGAGCCTACAATGAGCAGTTCTTC.

The rearrangement uses TRBV14 and TRBJ2-7, with a possible D match to TRBD2 (5 bases). V lost 0 bases to trimming and J lost 6 bases, with 9 bases between them. Looked up from germline, CDR1 is SGHDN and CDR2 is FVKESK. The CDR3 sequence is 13 residues long. Written as DNA, the CDR3 is TGTGCCAGCAGCCAAGATCGCCGGGGCGAGCAGTACTTC. Translated: CASSQDRRGEQYF.

This chain uses TRBV7-9 with TRBJ1-2, with 11 bases that match TRBD1. Germline assignment: CDR1 SEHNR and CDR2 FQNEAQ (reference sequence). The CDR3 extends over 15 amino acids. V was clipped by 4 bases and J by 2 bases; unmatched bases: 3. The CDR3 nucleotides read TGTGCCAGCAGCTACGGACAGGGGGCAAACTATGGCTACACCTTC. This translates into CASSYGQGANYGYTF.

The V call is TRBV30, the J call TRBJ1-2; the D gene is possibly TRBD1 (6 bases). Looked up from germline, CDR1 is GTSNPN and CDR2 is SVGIG (reference sequence). The CDR3 runs 13 residues. V shed 4 bases and J shed 4 bases, with 13 bases lying between them. The CDR3 coding sequence is TGTGCCTGGAACGCCGCGGGGGCCTATGGCTACACCTTC. Encoded protein: CAWNAAGAYGYTF. The entire variable domain, with the rest obtained from reference TRBV30 and TRBJ1-2, is as follows: SQTIHQWPATLVQPVGSPLSLECTVEGTSNPNLYWYRQAAGRGLQLLFYSVGIGQISSEVPQNLSASRPQDRQFILSSKKLLLSDSGFYLCAWNAAGAYGYTFGSGTRLTVV.